This is a list of T cell receptor beta chains from one sample in a study of PD-1 blockade in mismatch repair-deficient tumors. The table came from immunoSEQ multiplex PCR; TCRdb's copy has only in-frame clones and leaves some out. The sample has over 75,000 clones, approximately 84% seen once. The sample in question was peripheral blood, obtained 12 weeks after starting pembrolizumab. Every receptor here comes from an adult with mismatch repair-deficient cancer. Both conserved end residues are part of each CDR3. A D gene is named only where the DNA matches it firmly. Only part of the rows carry a size: once, few, many, or a class if the clone is expanded.

J gene: TRBJ2-3
clone size: -
D gene: TRBD1
V gene: TRBV27
CDR3 protein: CASSQTGSTDTQYF
CDR3 DNA: TGTGCCAGCAGTCAGACAGGGAGCACAGATACGCAGTATTTT

J gene: TRBJ1-2
clone size: -
D gene: -
V gene: TRBV5-1
CDR3 protein: CASSLDPGQQYGYTF
CDR3 DNA: TGCGCCAGCAGCTTGGATCCCGGACAGCAATATGGCTACACCTTC

J gene: TRBJ1-2
clone size: -
D gene: -
V gene: TRBV5-5
CDR3 protein: CASSEDSVYGYTF
CDR3 DNA: TGTGCCAGCAGCGAAGACAGTGTCTATGGCTACACCTTC

J gene: TRBJ1-2
clone size: few
D gene: TRBD1
V gene: TRBV30
CDR3 protein: CAWSLGTGANYGYTF
CDR3 DNA: TGTGCCTGGAGCCTCGGGACAGGGGCGAACTATGGCTACACCTTC

J gene: TRBJ1-2
clone size: -
D gene: TRBD1
V gene: TRBV5-6
CDR3 protein: CASSLQGKGGYYGYTF
CDR3 DNA: TGTGCCAGCAGCTTACAGGGGAAAGGGGGCTACTATGGCTACACCTTC

J gene: TRBJ2-5
clone size: -
D gene: -
V gene: TRBV27
CDR3 protein: CASSLFGGAETQYF
CDR3 DNA: TGTGCCAGCAGTTTGTTTGGGGGAGCAGAGACCCAGTACTTC

J gene: TRBJ2-7
clone size: -
D gene: TRBD2
V gene: TRBV5-6
CDR3 protein: CASSRGLAGRSYEQYF
CDR3 DNA: TGTGCCAGCAGCCGCGGACTAGCGGGAAGGAGCTACGAGCAGTACTTC

J gene: TRBJ2-2
clone size: once
D gene: TRBD2
V gene: TRBV5-4
CDR3 protein: CASSSPTSGISSGELFF
CDR3 DNA: TGTGCCAGCAGCTCCCCGACTAGCGGGATCTCCTCCGGGGAGCTGTTTTTT

J gene: TRBJ2-7
clone size: -
D gene: TRBD2
V gene: TRBV7-6
CDR3 protein: CASSSIAGGYEQYF
CDR3 DNA: TGTGCCAGCAGCTCCATAGCGGGAGGCTACGAGCAGTACTTC

J gene: TRBJ2-2
clone size: -
D gene: -
V gene: TRBV5-1
CDR3 protein: CASDAGGTGELFF
CDR3 DNA: TGCGCCAGCGACGCAGGTGGGACCGGGGAGCTGTTTTTT

J gene: TRBJ1-1
clone size: -
D gene: -
V gene: TRBV4-1
CDR3 protein: CASSSNRGGLNTEAFF
CDR3 DNA: TGCGCCAGCAGCAGCAATAGGGGGGGTCTGAACACTGAAGCTTTCTTT

J gene: TRBJ2-7
clone size: -
D gene: TRBD1
V gene: TRBV7-2
CDR3 protein: CASSPRQGSYEQYF
CDR3 DNA: TGTGCCAGCAGCCCCCGACAGGGTTCCTACGAGCAGTACTTC

J gene: TRBJ1-1
clone size: -
D gene: -
V gene: TRBV25-1
CDR3 protein: CASSEATEAFF
CDR3 DNA: TGTGCCAGCAGTGAAGCCACTGAAGCTTTCTTT

J gene: TRBJ1-1
clone size: -
D gene: -
V gene: TRBV25-1
CDR3 protein: CASSELSQNTEAFF
CDR3 DNA: TGTGCCAGCAGTGAACTTTCCCAGAACACTGAAGCTTTCTTT

J gene: TRBJ2-2
clone size: -
D gene: TRBD1
V gene: TRBV9
CDR3 protein: CASSVGTGIAGELFF
CDR3 DNA: TGTGCCAGCAGCGTTGGGACAGGGATCGCCGGGGAGCTGTTTTTT

J gene: TRBJ2-1
clone size: -
D gene: -
V gene: TRBV19
CDR3 protein: CASSIVQGRSEQFF
CDR3 DNA: TGTGCCAGTAGTATAGTACAGGGTAGGTCTGAGCAGTTCTTC

J gene: TRBJ2-1
clone size: -
D gene: TRBD2
V gene: TRBV5-1
CDR3 protein: CASSSGTSGPNEQFF
CDR3 DNA: TGCGCCAGCAGTTCCGGGACTAGCGGGCCCAATGAGCAGTTCTTC

J gene: TRBJ2-7
clone size: once
D gene: TRBD2
V gene: TRBV27
CDR3 protein: CASSPGLALTYEQYF
CDR3 DNA: TGTGCCAGCAGTCCGGGACTAGCGTTAACCTACGAGCAGTACTTC

J gene: TRBJ1-5
clone size: -
D gene: -
V gene: TRBV9
CDR3 protein: CASSTSGQSNQPQHF
CDR3 DNA: TGTGCCAGCAGCACCTCCGGACAGAGCAATCAGCCCCAGCATTTT

J gene: TRBJ1-1
clone size: -
D gene: -
V gene: TRBV12-5
CDR3 protein: CASGWARANTEAFF
CDR3 DNA: TGTGCTAGTGGTTGGGCCAGGGCCAACACTGAAGCTTTCTTT

J gene: TRBJ2-5
clone size: -
D gene: TRBD2
V gene: TRBV27
CDR3 protein: CASSLSLPVSGSVETQYF
CDR3 DNA: TGTGCCAGCAGTTTAAGTCTACCGGTGAGCGGGAGTGTGGAGACCCAGTACTTC

J gene: TRBJ2-1
clone size: -
D gene: -
V gene: TRBV6-5
CDR3 protein: CASSRTDYNEQFF
CDR3 DNA: TGTGCCAGCAGTCGGACGGACTACAATGAGCAGTTCTTC

J gene: TRBJ2-7
clone size: once
D gene: -
V gene: TRBV6-1
CDR3 protein: CASTSYEQYF
CDR3 DNA: TGTGCCAGCACCTCCTACGAGCAGTACTTC

J gene: TRBJ2-1
clone size: -
D gene: -
V gene: TRBV28
CDR3 protein: CASSLTNNEQFF
CDR3 DNA: TGTGCCAGCAGTTTGACGAACAATGAGCAGTTCTTC

J gene: TRBJ1-5
clone size: -
D gene: -
V gene: TRBV7-2
CDR3 protein: CASSTHAGRNQPQHF
CDR3 DNA: TGTGCCAGCAGCACCCACGCGGGACGGAATCAGCCCCAGCATTTT

J gene: TRBJ2-1
clone size: -
D gene: TRBD2
V gene: TRBV9
CDR3 protein: CASSVASGSNYNEQFF
CDR3 DNA: TGTGCCAGCAGCGTGGCTAGCGGGAGTAATTACAATGAGCAGTTCTTC

J gene: TRBJ2-3
clone size: -
D gene: TRBD2
V gene: TRBV13
CDR3 protein: CASSVTGLAGSTQYF
CDR3 DNA: TGTGCCAGCAGCGTCACGGGACTAGCGGGAAGTACGCAGTATTTT

J gene: TRBJ2-3
clone size: -
D gene: -
V gene: TRBV10-3
CDR3 protein: CAISDSNTDTQYF
CDR3 DNA: TGTGCCATCAGTGACTCAAACACAGATACGCAGTATTTT

J gene: TRBJ2-2
clone size: -
D gene: -
V gene: TRBV10-3
CDR3 protein: CATAVGGSNTGELFF
CDR3 DNA: TGTGCCACTGCGGTCGGGGGATCGAACACCGGGGAGCTGTTTTTT

J gene: TRBJ2-7
clone size: -
D gene: TRBD1
V gene: TRBV5-1
CDR3 protein: CASSWTGGSYEQYF
CDR3 DNA: TGCGCCAGCAGCTGGACAGGTGGATCCTACGAGCAGTACTTC

J gene: TRBJ2-1
clone size: -
D gene: -
V gene: TRBV6-6
CDR3 protein: CASSYSGPLNEQFF
CDR3 DNA: TGTGCCAGCAGTTACTCCGGCCCGTTAAATGAGCAGTTCTTC

J gene: TRBJ2-2
clone size: -
D gene: -
V gene: TRBV11-1
CDR3 protein: CASTPGDGYTGELFF
CDR3 DNA: TGTGCCAGCACCCCGGGGGACGGCTACACCGGGGAGCTGTTTTTT

J gene: TRBJ2-1
clone size: -
D gene: TRBD1
V gene: TRBV19
CDR3 protein: CASSIDPTGTGAYNEQFF
CDR3 DNA: TGTGCCAGTAGTATAGATCCGACCGGGACAGGAGCCTACAATGAGCAGTTCTTC

J gene: TRBJ1-1
clone size: -
D gene: -
V gene: TRBV27
CDR3 protein: CASSLNSAVPNTEAFF
CDR3 DNA: TGTGCCAGCAGTCTCAATAGCGCGGTGCCTAACACTGAAGCTTTCTTT

J gene: TRBJ2-3
clone size: -
D gene: TRBD1
V gene: TRBV5-1
CDR3 protein: CASSLEGAGTDTQYF
CDR3 DNA: TGCGCCAGCAGCTTGGAGGGGGCTGGCACAGATACGCAGTATTTT

J gene: TRBJ2-1
clone size: -
D gene: TRBD1
V gene: TRBV18
CDR3 protein: CASSPAPGQYNEQFF
CDR3 DNA: TGTGCCAGCTCACCTGCTCCGGGACAGTACAATGAGCAGTTCTTC

J gene: TRBJ2-2
clone size: -
D gene: -
V gene: TRBV6-6
CDR3 protein: CASIRLGNTGELFF
CDR3 DNA: TGTGCCAGCATTAGACTAGGGAACACCGGGGAGCTGTTTTTT

J gene: TRBJ2-5
clone size: -
D gene: -
V gene: TRBV6-1
CDR3 protein: CASSGQRQETQYF
CDR3 DNA: TGTGCCAGCAGTGGACAACGTCAAGAGACCCAGTACTTC

J gene: TRBJ2-7
clone size: -
D gene: TRBD2
V gene: TRBV28
CDR3 protein: CASSSPPGLAGGEQYF
CDR3 DNA: TGTGCCAGCAGTTCCCCCCCGGGACTAGCGGGAGGCGAGCAGTACTTC

J gene: TRBJ2-1
clone size: -
D gene: TRBD2
V gene: TRBV9
CDR3 protein: CASSVAGGRNEQFF
CDR3 DNA: TGTGCCAGCAGCGTAGCGGGAGGGCGCAATGAGCAGTTCTTC

J gene: TRBJ2-7
clone size: -
D gene: TRBD1
V gene: TRBV7-2
CDR3 protein: CASSPSGTGGRSYEQYF
CDR3 DNA: TGTGCCAGCAGCCCCTCCGGGACAGGGGGCCGCTCCTACGAGCAGTACTTC

J gene: TRBJ2-7
clone size: -
D gene: -
V gene: TRBV19
CDR3 protein: CASSITAGPRHEQYF
CDR3 DNA: TGTGCCAGTAGTATTACCGCAGGGCCGCGGCACGAGCAGTACTTC

J gene: TRBJ1-1
clone size: -
D gene: -
V gene: TRBV11-1
CDR3 protein: CASSLAGRNTEAFF
CDR3 DNA: TGTGCCAGCAGCTTAGCAGGACGGAACACTGAAGCTTTCTTT

J gene: TRBJ1-5
clone size: -
D gene: -
V gene: TRBV27
CDR3 protein: CASSRLQGGNQPQHF
CDR3 DNA: TGTGCCAGCAGTCGCCTTCAGGGTGGCAATCAGCCCCAGCATTTT

J gene: TRBJ2-3
clone size: few
D gene: -
V gene: TRBV5-1
CDR3 protein: CASSLGGIKDTQYF
CDR3 DNA: TGCGCCAGCAGCTTGGGGGGAATCAAAGATACGCAGTATTTT

J gene: TRBJ2-3
clone size: -
D gene: -
V gene: TRBV28
CDR3 protein: CASSSGTPQDTQYF
CDR3 DNA: TGTGCCAGCAGTTCCGGGACTCCTCAAGATACGCAGTATTTT

J gene: TRBJ1-2
clone size: -
D gene: -
V gene: TRBV7-2
CDR3 protein: CASSPRDNYGYTF
CDR3 DNA: TGTGCCAGCAGCCCCAGAGATAACTATGGCTACACCTTC

J gene: TRBJ2-3
clone size: -
D gene: TRBD2
V gene: TRBV4-2
CDR3 protein: CASSQDELAGVQDTQYF
CDR3 DNA: TGTGCCAGCAGCCAAGATGAGCTAGCGGGAGTTCAAGATACGCAGTATTTT

J gene: TRBJ2-7
clone size: few
D gene: -
V gene: TRBV27
CDR3 protein: CASSRTLYEQYF
CDR3 DNA: TGTGCCAGCAGTCGTACCCTCTACGAGCAGTACTTC

J gene: TRBJ2-5
clone size: -
D gene: -
V gene: TRBV7-2
CDR3 protein: CASSFVAGRDETQYF
CDR3 DNA: TGTGCCAGCAGCTTCGTGGCAGGGCGAGACGAGACCCAGTACTTC

J gene: TRBJ1-1
clone size: -
D gene: -
V gene: TRBV5-1
CDR3 protein: CASSWTRDTEAFF
CDR3 DNA: TGCGCCAGCAGCTGGACGCGCGACACTGAAGCTTTCTTT